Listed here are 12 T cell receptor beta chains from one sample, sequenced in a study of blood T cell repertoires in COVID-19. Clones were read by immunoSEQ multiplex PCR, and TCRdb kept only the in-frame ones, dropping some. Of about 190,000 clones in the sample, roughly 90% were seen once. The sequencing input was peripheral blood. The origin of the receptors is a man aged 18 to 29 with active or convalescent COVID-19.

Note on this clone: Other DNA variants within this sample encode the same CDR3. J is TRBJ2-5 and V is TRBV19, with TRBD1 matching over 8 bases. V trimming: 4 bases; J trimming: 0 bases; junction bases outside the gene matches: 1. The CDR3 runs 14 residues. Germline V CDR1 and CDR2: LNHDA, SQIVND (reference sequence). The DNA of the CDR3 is TGTGCCAGTAGTACACAGGGGGACCAAGAGACCCAGTACTTC. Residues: CASSTQGDQETQYF.

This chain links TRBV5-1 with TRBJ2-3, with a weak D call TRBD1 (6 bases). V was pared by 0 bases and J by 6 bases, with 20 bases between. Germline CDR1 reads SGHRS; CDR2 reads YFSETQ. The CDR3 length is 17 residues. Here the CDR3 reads CASSLDGRGNGADTQYF. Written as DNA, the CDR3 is TGCGCCAGCAGCTTGGATGGCAGGGGCAACGGGGCTGATACGCAGTATTTT.

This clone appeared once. CDR3 in amino acids: CASSYDRDDYGYTF. DNA for the CDR3: TGTGCCAGCAGTTACGACAGGGACGACTATGGCTACACCTTC. The chain uses TRBV6-6 and TRBJ1-2; 7 bases match TRBD1. The CDR3 totals 14 residues. J gave up 3 bases and V 2 bases, and 3 bases lay outside the gene matches. In germline, CDR1 is MNHNY, CDR2 SVGAGI (reference sequence).

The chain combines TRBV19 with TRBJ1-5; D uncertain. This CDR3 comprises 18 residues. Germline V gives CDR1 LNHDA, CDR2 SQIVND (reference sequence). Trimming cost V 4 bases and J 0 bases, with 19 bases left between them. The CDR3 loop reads CASSTSASLQYSNQPQHF. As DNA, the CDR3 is TGTGCCAGTAGTACGTCGGCCAGTTTACAGTATAGCAATCAGCCCCAGCATTTT.

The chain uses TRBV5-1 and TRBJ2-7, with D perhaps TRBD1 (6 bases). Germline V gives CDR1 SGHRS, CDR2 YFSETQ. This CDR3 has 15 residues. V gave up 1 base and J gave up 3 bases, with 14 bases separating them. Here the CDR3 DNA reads TGCGCCAGCAGCTTGTTACAGGGACACAACTACGAGCAGTACTTC. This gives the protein CASSLLQGHNYEQYF.

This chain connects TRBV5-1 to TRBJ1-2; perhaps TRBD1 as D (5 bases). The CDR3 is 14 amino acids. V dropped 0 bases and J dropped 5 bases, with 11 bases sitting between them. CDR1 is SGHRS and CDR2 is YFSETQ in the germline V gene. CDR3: CASSLEEGHYGYTF. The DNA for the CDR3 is TGCGCCAGCAGCTTGGAGGAGGGGCATTATGGCTACACCTTC.

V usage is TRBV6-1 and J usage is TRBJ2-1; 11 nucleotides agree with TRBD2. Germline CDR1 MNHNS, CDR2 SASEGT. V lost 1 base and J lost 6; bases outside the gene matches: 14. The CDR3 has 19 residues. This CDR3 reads CASSEGNLAGGGTANEQFF. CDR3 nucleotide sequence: TGTGCCAGCAGTGAAGGGAATCTAGCGGGAGGTGGGACCGCCAATGAGCAGTTCTTC.

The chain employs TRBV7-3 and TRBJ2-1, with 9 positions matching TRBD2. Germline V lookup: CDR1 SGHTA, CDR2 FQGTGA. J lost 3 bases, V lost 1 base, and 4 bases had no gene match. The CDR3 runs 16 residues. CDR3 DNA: TGTGCCAGCAGCTTAAACTTACTAGCGGGCTACAATGAGCAGTTCTTC. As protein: CASSLNLLAGYNEQFF. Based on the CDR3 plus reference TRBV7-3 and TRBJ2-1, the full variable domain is GAGVSQTPSNKVTEKGKYVELRCDPISGHTALYWYRQSLGQGPEFLIYFQGTGAADDSGLPNDRFFAVRPEGSVSTLKIQRTERGDSAVYLCASSLNLLAGYNEQFFGPGTRLTVL.

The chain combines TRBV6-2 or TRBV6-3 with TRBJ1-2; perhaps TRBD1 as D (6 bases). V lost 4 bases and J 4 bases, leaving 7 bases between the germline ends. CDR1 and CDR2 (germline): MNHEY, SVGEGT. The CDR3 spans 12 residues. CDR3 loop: CASSSGAYGYTF. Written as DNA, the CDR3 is TGTGCCAGCAGTTCAGGGGCCTATGGCTACACCTTC.

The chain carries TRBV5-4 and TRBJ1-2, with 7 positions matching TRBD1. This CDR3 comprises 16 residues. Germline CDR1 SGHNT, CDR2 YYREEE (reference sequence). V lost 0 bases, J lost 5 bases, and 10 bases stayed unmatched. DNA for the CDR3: TGTGCCAGCAGCTTGGGACAGGGAAGGAGCCAGTATGGCTACACCTTC. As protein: CASSLGQGRSQYGYTF.

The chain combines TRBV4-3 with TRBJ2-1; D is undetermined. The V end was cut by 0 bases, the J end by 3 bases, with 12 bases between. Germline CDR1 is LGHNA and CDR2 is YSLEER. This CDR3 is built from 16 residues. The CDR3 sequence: CASSQDRVALYNEQFF. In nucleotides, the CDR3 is TGCGCCAGCAGCCAAGATCGGGTAGCTCTCTACAATGAGCAGTTCTTC.

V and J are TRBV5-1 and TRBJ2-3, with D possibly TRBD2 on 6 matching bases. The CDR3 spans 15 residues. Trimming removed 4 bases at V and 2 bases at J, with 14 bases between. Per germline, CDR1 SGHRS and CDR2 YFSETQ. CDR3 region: CASSVSSASTDTQYF. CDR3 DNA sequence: TGCGCCAGCAGCGTCTCTAGCGCCTCCACAGATACGCAGTATTTT.